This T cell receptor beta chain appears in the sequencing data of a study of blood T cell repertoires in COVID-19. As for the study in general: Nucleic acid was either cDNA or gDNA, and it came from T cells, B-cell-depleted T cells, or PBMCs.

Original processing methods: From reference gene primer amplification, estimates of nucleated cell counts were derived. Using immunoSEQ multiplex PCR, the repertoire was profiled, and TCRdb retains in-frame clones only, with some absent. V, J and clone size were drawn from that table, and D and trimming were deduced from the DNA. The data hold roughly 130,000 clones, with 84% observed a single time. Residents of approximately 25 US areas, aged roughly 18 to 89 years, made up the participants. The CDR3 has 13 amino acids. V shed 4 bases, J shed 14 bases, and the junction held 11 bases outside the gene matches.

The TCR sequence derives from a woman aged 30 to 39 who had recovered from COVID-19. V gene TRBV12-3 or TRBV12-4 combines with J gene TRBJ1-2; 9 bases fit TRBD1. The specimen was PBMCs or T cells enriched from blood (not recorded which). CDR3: CASSSQLQGALTF. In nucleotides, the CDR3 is TGTGCCAGCAGTTCACAATTACAGGGGGCGCTGACCTTC.